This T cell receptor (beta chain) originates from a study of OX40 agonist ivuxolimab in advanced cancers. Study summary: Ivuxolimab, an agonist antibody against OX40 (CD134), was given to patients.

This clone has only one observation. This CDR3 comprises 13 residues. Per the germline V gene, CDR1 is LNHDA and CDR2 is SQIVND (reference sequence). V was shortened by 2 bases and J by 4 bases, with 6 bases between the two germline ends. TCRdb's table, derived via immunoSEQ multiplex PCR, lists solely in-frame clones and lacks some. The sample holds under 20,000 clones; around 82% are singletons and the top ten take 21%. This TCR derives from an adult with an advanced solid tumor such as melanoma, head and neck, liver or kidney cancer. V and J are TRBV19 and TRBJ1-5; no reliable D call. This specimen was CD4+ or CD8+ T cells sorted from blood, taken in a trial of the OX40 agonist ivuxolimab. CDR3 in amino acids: CASSIKGNQPQHF. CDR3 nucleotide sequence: TGTGCCAGTAGTATAAAGGGAAATCAGCCCCAGCATTTT. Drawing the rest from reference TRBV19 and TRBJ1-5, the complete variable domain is DGGITQSPKYLFRKEGQNVTLSCEQNLNHDAMYWYRQDPGQGLRLIYYSQIVNDFQKGDIAEGYSVSREKKESFPLTVTSAQKNPTAFYLCASSIKGNQPQHFGDGTRLSIL.